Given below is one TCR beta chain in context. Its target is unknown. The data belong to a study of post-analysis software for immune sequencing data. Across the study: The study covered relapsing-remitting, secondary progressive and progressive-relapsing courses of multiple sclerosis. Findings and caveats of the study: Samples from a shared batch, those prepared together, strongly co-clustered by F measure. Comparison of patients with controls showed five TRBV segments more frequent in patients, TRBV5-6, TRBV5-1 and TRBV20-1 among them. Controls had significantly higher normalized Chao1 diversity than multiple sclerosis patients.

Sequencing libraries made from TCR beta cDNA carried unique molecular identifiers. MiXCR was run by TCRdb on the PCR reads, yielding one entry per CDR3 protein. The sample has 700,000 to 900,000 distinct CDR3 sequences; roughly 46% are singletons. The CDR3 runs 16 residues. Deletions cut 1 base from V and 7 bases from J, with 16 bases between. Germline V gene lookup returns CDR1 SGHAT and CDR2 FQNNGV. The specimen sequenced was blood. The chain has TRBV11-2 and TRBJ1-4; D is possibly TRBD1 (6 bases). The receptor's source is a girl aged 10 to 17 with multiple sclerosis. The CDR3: CASSLVGTPWGEKLFF. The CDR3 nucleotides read TGTGCCAGCAGCTTAGTAGGGACACCATGGGGTGAAAAACTGTTTTTT.